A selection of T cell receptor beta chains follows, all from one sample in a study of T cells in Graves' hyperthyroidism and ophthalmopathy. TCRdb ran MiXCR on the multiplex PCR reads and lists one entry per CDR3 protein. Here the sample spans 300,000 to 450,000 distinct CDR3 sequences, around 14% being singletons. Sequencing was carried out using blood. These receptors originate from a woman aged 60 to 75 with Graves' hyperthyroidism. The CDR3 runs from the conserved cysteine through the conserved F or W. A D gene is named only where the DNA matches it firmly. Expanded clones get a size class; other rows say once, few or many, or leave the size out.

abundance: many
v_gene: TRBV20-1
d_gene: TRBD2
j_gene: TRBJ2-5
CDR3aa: CSASLAGGLQETQYF
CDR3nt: TGCAGTGCTAGTCTGGCGGGAGGTCTCCAAGAGACCCAGTACTTC

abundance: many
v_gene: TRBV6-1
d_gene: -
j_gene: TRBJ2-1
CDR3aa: CASSYPDSSIDEQFF
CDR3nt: TGTGCCAGCAGTTACCCCGATTCTAGCATCGATGAGCAGTTCTTC

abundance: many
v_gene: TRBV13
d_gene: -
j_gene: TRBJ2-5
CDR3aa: CASSSGTSQETQYF
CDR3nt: TGTGCCAGCAGCTCTGGGACATCTCAAGAGACCCAGTACTTC

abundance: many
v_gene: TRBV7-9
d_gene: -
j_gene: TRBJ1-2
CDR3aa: CASSLAERGYTF
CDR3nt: TGTGCCAGCAGCTTAGCGGAAAGGGGCTACACCTTC

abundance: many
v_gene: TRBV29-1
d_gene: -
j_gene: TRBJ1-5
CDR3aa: CSVERELRQPQHF
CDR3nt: TGCAGCGTTGAGAGGGAGTTGCGTCAGCCCCAGCATTTT

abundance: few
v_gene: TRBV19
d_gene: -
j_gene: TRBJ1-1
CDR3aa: CATTTLNTEAFF
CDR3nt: TGTGCCACCACAACCTTGAACACTGAAGCTTTCTTT

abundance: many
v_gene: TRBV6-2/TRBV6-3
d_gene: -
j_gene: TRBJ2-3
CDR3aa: CASRSTIGGSSTDTQYF
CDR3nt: TGTGCCAGCAGAAGTACGATCGGCGGGTCTAGCACAGATACGCAGTATTTT

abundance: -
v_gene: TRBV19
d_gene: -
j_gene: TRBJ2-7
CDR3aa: CASSIDPSNYEQYF
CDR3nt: TGTGCCAGTAGTATAGATCCTAGCAACTACGAGCAGTACTTC

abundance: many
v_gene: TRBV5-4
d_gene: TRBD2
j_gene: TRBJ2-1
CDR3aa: CASSPSGIRANGEQFF
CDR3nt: TGTGCCAGCAGCCCTAGCGGGATAAGGGCCAACGGTGAGCAGTTCTTC

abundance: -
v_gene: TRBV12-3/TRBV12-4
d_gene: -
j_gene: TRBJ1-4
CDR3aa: CASSPGPQDEKLFF
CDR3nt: TGTGCCAGCAGTCCTGGACCTCAGGATGAAAAACTGTTTTTT

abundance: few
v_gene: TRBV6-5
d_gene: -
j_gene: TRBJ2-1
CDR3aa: CASSYRPAGYNEQFF
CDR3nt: TGTGCCAGCAGTTACCGACCCGCGGGGTACAATGAGCAGTTCTTC

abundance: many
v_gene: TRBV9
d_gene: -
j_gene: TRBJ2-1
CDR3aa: CASSVGVTDHNEQFF
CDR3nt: TGTGCCAGCAGCGTAGGAGTGACAGACCACAATGAGCAGTTCTTC

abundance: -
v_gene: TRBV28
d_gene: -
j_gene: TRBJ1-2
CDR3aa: CASSSGFGYTF
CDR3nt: TGTGCCAGCAGTTCGGGATTCGGCTACACCTTC

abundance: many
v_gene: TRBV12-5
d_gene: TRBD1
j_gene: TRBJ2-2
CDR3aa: CASGMTGYTGELFF
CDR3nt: TGTGCTAGTGGTATGACAGGGTACACCGGGGAGCTGTTTTTT

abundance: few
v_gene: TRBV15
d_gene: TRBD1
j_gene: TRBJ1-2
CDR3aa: CATSRDGTGQPRITF
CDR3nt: TGTGCCACCAGCAGAGACGGGACAGGTCAACCTCGAATTACCTTC

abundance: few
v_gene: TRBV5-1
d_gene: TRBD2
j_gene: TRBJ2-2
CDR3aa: CASSSISGINTGELFF
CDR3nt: TGCGCCAGCAGCTCCATTAGCGGGATCAACACCGGGGAGCTGTTTTTT

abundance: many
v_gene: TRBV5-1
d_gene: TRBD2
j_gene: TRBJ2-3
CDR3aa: CASSSGLAGGGTDTQYF
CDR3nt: TGCGCCAGCAGCTCCGGACTAGCGGGAGGGGGGACAGATACGCAGTATTTT

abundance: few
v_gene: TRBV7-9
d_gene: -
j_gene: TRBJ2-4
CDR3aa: CASSARQGGQAKNIQYF
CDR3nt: TGTGCCAGCAGCGCCCGACAGGGAGGACAAGCCAAAAACATTCAGTACTTC

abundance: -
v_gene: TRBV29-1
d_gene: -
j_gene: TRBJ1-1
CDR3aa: CSARKMNTEAFF
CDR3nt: TGCAGCGCCAGGAAGATGAACACTGAAGCTTTCTTT

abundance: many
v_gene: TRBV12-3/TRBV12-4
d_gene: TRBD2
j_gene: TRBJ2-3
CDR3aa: CASSLHSGTGADTQYF
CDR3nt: TGTGCCAGCAGTTTACATAGCGGGACTGGGGCAGATACGCAGTATTTT

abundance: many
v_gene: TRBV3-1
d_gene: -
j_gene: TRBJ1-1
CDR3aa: CASRHRASNTEAFF
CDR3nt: TGTGCCAGCAGACACAGAGCCTCTAACACTGAAGCTTTCTTT

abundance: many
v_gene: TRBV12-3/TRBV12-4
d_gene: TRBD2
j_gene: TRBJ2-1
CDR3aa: CASTRTSGRRGQFF
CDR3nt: TGTGCCAGCACCCGTACTAGCGGGAGGAGGGGGCAGTTCTTC

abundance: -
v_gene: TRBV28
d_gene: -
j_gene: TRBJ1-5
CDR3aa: CASSWSYNQPQHF
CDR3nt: TGTGCCAGCAGTTGGAGCTACAATCAGCCCCAGCATTTT

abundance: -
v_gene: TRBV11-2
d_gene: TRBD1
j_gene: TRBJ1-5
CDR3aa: CASSLGTGTQPQHF
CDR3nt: TGTGCCAGCAGCTTAGGGACAGGGACTCAGCCCCAGCATTTT

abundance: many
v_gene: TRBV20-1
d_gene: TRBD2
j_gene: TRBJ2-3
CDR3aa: CSARDRLAGWDTQYF
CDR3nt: TGCAGTGCTAGAGATCGGCTAGCGGGATGGGATACGCAGTATTTT

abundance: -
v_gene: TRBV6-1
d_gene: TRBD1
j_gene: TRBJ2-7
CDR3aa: CASMKSTGDSYEQYF
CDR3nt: TGTGCCAGCATGAAATCGACAGGGGACTCCTACGAGCAGTACTTC

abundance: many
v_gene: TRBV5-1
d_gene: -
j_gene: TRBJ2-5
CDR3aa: CASSLAGAGETQYF
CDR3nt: TGCGCCAGCAGCTTGGCAGGGGCAGGGGAGACCCAGTACTTC

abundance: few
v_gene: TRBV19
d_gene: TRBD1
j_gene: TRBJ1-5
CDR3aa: CASSIKGQGGIINQPQHF
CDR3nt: TGTGCCAGTAGTATAAAGGGACAGGGGGGCATCATCAATCAGCCCCAGCATTTT

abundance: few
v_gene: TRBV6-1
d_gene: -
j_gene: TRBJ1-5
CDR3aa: CASSEKGVGSGNQPQHF
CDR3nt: TGTGCCAGCAGTGAAAAGGGGGTCGGGTCGGGCAATCAGCCCCAGCATTTT

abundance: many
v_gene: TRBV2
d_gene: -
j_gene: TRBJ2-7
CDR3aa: CASSPNTYEQYF
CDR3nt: TGTGCCAGCAGTCCCAATACCTACGAGCAGTACTTC

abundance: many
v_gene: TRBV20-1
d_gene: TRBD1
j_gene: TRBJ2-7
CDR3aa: CSASDRGPYEQYF
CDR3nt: TGCAGTGCTAGTGACAGGGGCCCCTACGAGCAGTACTTC

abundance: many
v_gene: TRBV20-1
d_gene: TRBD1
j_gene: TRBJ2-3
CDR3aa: CSALPGTGQDTQYF
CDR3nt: TGCAGTGCTTTGCCCGGGACAGGGCAAGATACGCAGTATTTT

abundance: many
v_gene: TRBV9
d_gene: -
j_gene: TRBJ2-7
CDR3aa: CASSAQSPREQYF
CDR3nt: TGTGCCAGCAGCGCGCAGTCTCCGCGAGAGCAGTACTTC

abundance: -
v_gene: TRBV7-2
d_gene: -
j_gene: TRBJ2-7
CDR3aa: CASSFSRRNYEQYF
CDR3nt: TGTGCCAGCAGCTTCTCCCGGCGGAACTACGAGCAGTACTTC

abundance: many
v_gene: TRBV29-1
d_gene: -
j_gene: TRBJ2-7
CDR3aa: CSVEEGLGEQYF
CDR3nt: TGCAGCGTTGAGGAGGGGCTGGGGGAGCAGTACTTC

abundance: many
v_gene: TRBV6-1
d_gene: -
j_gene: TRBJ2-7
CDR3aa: CASSRPSSSSYEQYF
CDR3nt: TGTGCCAGCAGCCGGCCCTCAAGTAGCTCCTACGAGCAGTACTTC

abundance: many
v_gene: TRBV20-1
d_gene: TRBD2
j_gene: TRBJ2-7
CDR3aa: CSARDRGVRQYF
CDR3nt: TGCAGTGCTAGAGATCGGGGGGTCCGGCAGTACTTC

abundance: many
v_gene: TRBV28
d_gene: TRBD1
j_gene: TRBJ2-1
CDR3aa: CASRHKTGGGYNEQFF
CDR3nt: TGTGCCAGCAGACATAAAACAGGGGGCGGCTACAATGAGCAGTTCTTC

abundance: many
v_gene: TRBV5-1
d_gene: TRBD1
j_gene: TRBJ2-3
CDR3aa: CASSRTGDLTDTQYF
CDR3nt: TGCGCCAGCAGCCGGACAGGGGACCTGACAGATACGCAGTATTTT

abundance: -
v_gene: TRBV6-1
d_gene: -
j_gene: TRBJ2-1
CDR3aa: CASSQPGRLQFF
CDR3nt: TGTGCCAGCAGCCAACCGGGACGTCTACAGTTCTTC

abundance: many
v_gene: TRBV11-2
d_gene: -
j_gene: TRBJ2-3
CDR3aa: CASSLIGGTDTQYF
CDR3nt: TGTGCCAGCAGCTTAATCGGAGGCACAGATACGCAGTATTTT

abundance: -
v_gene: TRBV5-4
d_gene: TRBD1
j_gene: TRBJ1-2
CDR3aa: CASSYPQGGDSVYGYTF
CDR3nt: TGTGCCAGCAGCTATCCACAGGGAGGGGACAGCGTCTATGGCTACACCTTC

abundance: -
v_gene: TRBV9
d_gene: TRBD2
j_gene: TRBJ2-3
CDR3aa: CASSVAASGRPRDTQYF
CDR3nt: TGTGCCAGCAGCGTAGCTGCTAGCGGGAGACCACGGGATACGCAGTATTTT

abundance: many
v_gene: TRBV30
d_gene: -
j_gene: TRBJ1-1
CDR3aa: CAWTPIGDYTEAFF
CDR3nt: TGTGCCTGGACCCCCATTGGGGATTACACTGAAGCTTTCTTT

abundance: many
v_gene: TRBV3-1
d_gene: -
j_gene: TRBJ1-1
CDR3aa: CASSQEPGVGTEAFF
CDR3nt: TGTGCCAGCAGCCAAGAACCAGGGGTCGGCACTGAAGCTTTCTTT

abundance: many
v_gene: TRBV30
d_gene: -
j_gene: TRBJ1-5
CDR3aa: CAWSRQDYQPQHF
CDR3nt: TGTGCCTGGAGTAGACAGGACTATCAGCCCCAGCATTTT

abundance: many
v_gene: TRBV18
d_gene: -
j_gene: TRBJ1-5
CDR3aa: CASSPIGQGDQPQHF
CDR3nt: TGTGCCAGCTCACCTATCGGGCAGGGCGATCAGCCCCAGCATTTT

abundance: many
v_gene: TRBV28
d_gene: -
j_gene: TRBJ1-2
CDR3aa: CASSLGRRNYGYTF
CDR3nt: TGTGCCAGCAGTTTGGGACGGCGTAACTATGGCTACACCTTC

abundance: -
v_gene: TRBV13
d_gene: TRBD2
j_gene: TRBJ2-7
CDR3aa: CASSSPGGGTYEQYF
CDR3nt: TGTGCCAGCAGCTCCCCTGGGGGGGGAACCTACGAGCAGTACTTC

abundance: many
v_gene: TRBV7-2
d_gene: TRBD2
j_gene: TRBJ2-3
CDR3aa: CASSLGLVTDTQYF
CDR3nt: TGTGCCAGCAGCTTGGGACTAGTAACAGATACGCAGTATTTT

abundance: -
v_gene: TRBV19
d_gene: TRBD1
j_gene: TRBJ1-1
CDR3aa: CASSMSAGGEGNTEAFF
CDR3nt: TGTGCCAGTAGTATGTCGGCAGGGGGTGAAGGAAACACTGAAGCTTTCTTT

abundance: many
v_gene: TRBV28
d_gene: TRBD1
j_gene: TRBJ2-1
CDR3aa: CASMVTGAYNEQFF
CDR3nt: TGTGCCAGCATGGTAACAGGGGCCTACAATGAGCAGTTCTTC

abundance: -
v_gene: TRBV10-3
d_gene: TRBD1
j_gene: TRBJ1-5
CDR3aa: CAIGDREGQPQHF
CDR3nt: TGTGCCATCGGAGACAGGGAGGGTCAGCCCCAGCATTTT

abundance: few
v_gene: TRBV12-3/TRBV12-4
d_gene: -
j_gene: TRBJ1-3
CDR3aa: CASSPGPSGNTIYF
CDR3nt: TGTGCCAGCAGTCCCGGGCCCTCTGGAAACACCATATATTTT